These 9 T cell receptor beta chains originate from one sample sequenced in a study of cytomegalovirus exposure and HLA in healthy donors. Measured with immunoSEQ multiplex PCR; TCRdb has only the in-frame clones, and not every one. This table holds some 180,000 clones, more than 75% found once. Sequenced material: PBMCs. These TCRs come from a man aged 30 to 45 in good health and CMV-seropositive.

This clone has only a few counts. The genes are TRBV28 and TRBJ1-5, with no clear D. The CDR3 contains 15 residues. Germline loops: CDR1 MDHEN, CDR2 SYDVKM. Between the trimmed V and J ends, which lost 4 bases and 2 bases, there was a span of 12 bases. The CDR3 is CASSSVGSGNQPQHF. The CDR3 DNA sequence: TGTGCCAGCAGTTCAGTGGGCTCGGGCAATCAGCCCCAGCATTTT.

The chain employs TRBV4-3 and TRBJ1-5; 7 positions match TRBD1. The CDR3 is 15 residues long. Germline CDR1 and CDR2: LGHNA and YSLEER. The J segment lost 6 bases and the V segment lost 3 bases, leaving 8 bases of the junction unmatched. The CDR3 DNA sequence: TGCGCCAGCAGCCACGATACAGGGGCGAGTCAGCCCCAGCATTTT. It is translated as CASSHDTGASQPQHF.

The gene calls are TRBV9 and TRBJ1-2, with TRBD1 as a possible D gene (5 bases). CDR1 is SGDLS, CDR2 YYNGEE, per germline. This CDR3 contains 15 residues. Trimming shortened V by 4 bases and J by 7 bases, and 20 bases separated the two germline ends. The CDR3 protein is CASSPNQGGGFGYTF. The CDR3 DNA follows: TGTGCCAGCAGCCCCAACCAGGGTGGAGGGTTTGGCTACACCTTC.

To note about this clone: One end of the junction does not line up with germline, which may come from a read error. The genes are TRBV7-7 and TRBJ2-2; possible D gene TRBD2, 5 bases. This CDR3 contains 13 residues. Per the germline V gene, CDR1 is SSHAT and CDR2 is FNYEAQ (reference sequence). The CDR3 bases are TGTGCTAGCAGCTCAACCCGGGACGGGGAGCTGTTTTTT. Its protein is CASSSTRDGELFF.

The V call is TRBV5-1, the J call TRBJ2-3, with a tentative D call TRBD1 (6 bases). Trimming removed 5 bases at V and 6 bases at J, with 16 bases between. CDR1 SGHRS and CDR2 YFSETQ come from the germline V gene. The CDR3 runs 14 residues. For the CDR3, the DNA is TGCGCCAGCAGTTCGTGGGGGCAGAGGGATACGCAGTATTTT. Protein: CASSSWGQRDTQYF.

The CDR3 DNA reads as TGTGCCTGGAGTGTACAAACAGGGGGAAATTCACCCCTCCACTTT. Its protein is CAWSVQTGGNSPLHF. The chain joins TRBV30 to TRBJ1-6; 8 nucleotides align to TRBD1. The CDR3 covers 15 residues. Germline CDR1 is GTSNPN and CDR2 is SVGIG (reference sequence). V trimming: 0 bases; J trimming: 7 bases; junction bases outside the gene matches: 5.

This clone was found once. This chain uses TRBV5-1 with TRBJ2-1; 7 nucleotides align to TRBD1. CDR1 is SGHRS and CDR2 is YFSETQ in the germline V gene. The J segment lost 5 bases and the V segment lost 5 bases, leaving 10 bases of the junction unmatched. The CDR3 totals 15 residues. The CDR3 sequence: CASRLQGSSDNEQFF. The CDR3, as DNA: TGCGCCAGCAGACTACAGGGGAGTTCCGACAATGAGCAGTTCTTC.

The rearrangement links TRBV19 to TRBJ1-6; D is possibly TRBD1 (6 bases). The CDR3 runs to 16 residues. Germline lookup yields CDR1 LNHDA and CDR2 SQIVND (reference sequence). V lost 6 bases to trimming and J lost 6 bases, with 18 bases between them. The CDR3 region is CASRGPHPRGNSPLHF. The CDR3 DNA sequence: TGTGCCAGTAGAGGACCACACCCCAGGGGTAATTCACCCCTCCACTTT.

The chain links TRBV11-3 to TRBJ2-2, with D tentatively TRBD1 (6 bases). The germline gives CDR1 SGHNT, CDR2 YENEEA. The CDR3 loop spans 15 amino acids. Trimming took off 0 bases at V and 5 bases at J, with 10 bases between the two ends. CDR3 sequence: CASSLEGGLTGELFF. The CDR3 DNA is TGTGCCAGCAGCTTAGAAGGGGGATTAACCGGGGAGCTGTTTTTT.